These 5 T cell receptor beta chains share one sample of origin, sequenced in a study of T cells in Graves' hyperthyroidism and ophthalmopathy. Researchers took RNA transcripts and amplified the TCR beta CDR3 regions from them. Researchers ran a first-round RT-PCR on the TCR CDR3 using the HTBI primer set. TCRdb itself ran the multiplex PCR reads through MiXCR, one entry per CDR3 protein. The sample consists of 450,000 to 500,000 distinct CDR3 sequences, under 25% of them appearing once. The sample comprised blood. Receptors originate from a woman aged 70-85 years with Graves' ophthalmopathy.

V and J are TRBV10-3 and TRBJ2-3; 9 nucleotides line up with TRBD1. From germline, CDR1 is ENHRY and CDR2 SYGVKD. After removal of 0 bases from V and 3 bases from J, the junction contained 7 bases not matched to a gene. CDR3 size: 17 residues. CDR3 sequence reads: CAISESVTGGRTDTQYF. The CDR3 nucleotides are TGTGCCATCAGTGAGTCGGTTACAGGGGGCAGGACAGATACGCAGTATTTT.

The genes are TRBV4-1 and TRBJ2-3, with no clear D. CDR1 MGHRA and CDR2 YSYEKL come from the germline V gene. The CDR3 has 16 residues. Trimming removed 0 bases at V and 2 bases at J, with 12 bases between. The CDR3 DNA is TGCGCCAGCAGCCAAGACGCTGGCGTCCTCACAGATACGCAGTATTTT. This codes for CASSQDAGVLTDTQYF.

This clonotype was counted many times. The V call is TRBV6-5, the J call TRBJ1-2; perhaps TRBD1 as D (5 bases). The V gene lost 2 bases and the J gene lost 4 bases, with 14 bases spanning the gap. The CDR3 is 15 residues long. In germline, CDR1 is MNHEY, CDR2 SVGAGI. The CDR3: CASSYTGAGSYGYTF. CDR3 DNA: TGTGCCAGCAGTTACACCGGGGCAGGTTCCTATGGCTACACCTTC.

The chain employs TRBV27 and TRBJ2-2, with D perhaps matching TRBD1 or TRBD2 (5 bases each). The V end lost 5 bases, the J end lost 6 bases, and 25 bases lay between the germline ends. Germline CDR1 reads MNHEY; CDR2 reads SMNVEV (reference sequence). The CDR3 is 18 amino acids. Here the CDR3 DNA reads TGTGCCAGCAGTCTCTCCGGGACCCCCACCACCTTGGCCGGGGAGCTGTTTTTT. Protein sequence: CASSLSGTPTTLAGELFF.

V gene TRBV28 combines with J gene TRBJ1-5, with a tentative D call TRBD1 (6 bases). Looked up from germline, CDR1 is MDHEN and CDR2 is SYDVKM. The CDR3 loop spans 14 amino acids. V gave up 5 bases and J gave up 7 bases, with 15 bases separating them. In nucleotides, the CDR3 is TGTGCCAGCAGTCCCTCAGGGGTGTACCAGCCCCAGCATTTT. Encoded protein: CASSPSGVYQPQHF.